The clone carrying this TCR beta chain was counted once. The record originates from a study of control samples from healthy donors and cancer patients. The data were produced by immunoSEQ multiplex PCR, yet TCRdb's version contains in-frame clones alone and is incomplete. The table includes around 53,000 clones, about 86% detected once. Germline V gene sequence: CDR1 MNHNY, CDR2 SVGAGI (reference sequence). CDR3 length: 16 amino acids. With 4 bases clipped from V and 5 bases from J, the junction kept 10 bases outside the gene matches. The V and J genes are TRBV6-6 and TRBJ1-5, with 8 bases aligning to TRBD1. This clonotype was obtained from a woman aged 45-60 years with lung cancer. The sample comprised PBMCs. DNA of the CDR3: TGTGCCAGCAGTTCCCTGGGAACAGGGGGTTATCAGCCCCAGCATTTT. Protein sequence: CASSSLGTGGYQPQHF.